This T cell receptor (beta chain) was recorded in a study of cytomegalovirus exposure and HLA in healthy donors (dated by TCRdb to about 2017). Study-level background: According to an earlier analysis of 587 of the donors, about 180 million T cells yielded over 90 million unique TCR beta sequences and 276 Gb of sequence data. An early release covering roughly 580 HLA-typed donors comprised approximately 300 gigabases of sequencing data and approximately 85 million unique TCR sequences. The genetic ancestry cluster associated with self-reported Caucasian donors included 65% to 90% of the 398 genotyped donors. The study aimed to test whether cataloging public T cell receptors could reveal signatures of past pathogen exposure. The study used immunosequencing to profile the T cell repertoires of about 670 subjects and linked those repertoires to cytomegalovirus serostatus. A separate validation cohort of over 95 different subjects was used in addition to the 666-subject first cohort. The study combined high-throughput TCR immunosequencing, statistical association of individual TCRs with disease status, and machine learning to predict cytomegalovirus infection status. A later analysis re-analyzed previously published TCR beta repertoires from 600 to 850 donors and added high-resolution HLA genotyping to study TCR occurrence patterns. Rather than using new phenotypic data, the later analysis identified candidate immune exposures from TCR beta sequences and from how often those sequences occurred across donors. In an earlier analysis of around 540 of the donors, high-throughput TCR beta sequencing was used to judge whether each TCR beta V gene segment behaved as functional or pseudogenic. Donor age, sex, ethnicity and CMV serostatus were compiled alongside the repertoire data. A later genetic analysis took genome-wide SNP genotypes for about three fifths of the 666 donors and used that subset as a discovery cohort. Every repertoire in the discovery cohort had been generated on one and the same sequencing platform. Both class I and class II loci were covered by HLA typing, at four-digit resolution. The number of typed donors differed by locus: about 629-630 for A, B, C, DRB1 and DQB1; some 540 for DQA1; 606 for DPA1; and roughly 470 for DPB1. Because of strong linkage in the cohort, 4 to 6 DR-DQ haplotypes were treated as single units for association and clustering. Among about 400 genotyped donors of the cohort, an average of around 240,000 unique TCR beta nucleotide sequences was sequenced per donor, of which about 19% were non-productive. Results the study describes overall, beyond this receptor: A later analysis associated about 17,000 TCR beta sequences with specific HLA alleles at a false discovery rate of 0.05. Linkage disequilibrium might explain the correlated functional status among segregating V segments, but an unknown experimental factor could not be excluded. Around 16 rarely observed V segments, including chromosome 9 orphons, were excluded from the earlier analysis of some 590 of the donors because counts were too low. Some IMGT-functional V segments, including TRBV6-2 and TRBV6-3, could not be distinguished by the 87-base-pair reads and were therefore excluded. A cluster of highly shared sequence variants was judged likely to represent a technical artifact of the sequencing pipeline. In an earlier analysis of roughly 560 of the donors, most TCR beta V segments were observed in productive rearrangements about 87% or about 30% of the time, broadly matching IMGT annotations. Only TCR beta chains were sequenced in this cohort, and the absence of alpha or paired-chain data limited detectable features. A further reported finding was that TCR beta sequences accurately predicted the HLA-A and HLA-B alleles for most subjects in the first cohort. A later analysis found that HLA-associated TCR beta chains were more clonally expanded and had lower generation probabilities than equally common non-associated chains. Immune exposure information for the cohort was limited to CMV serostatus. According to the authors, the approach could potentially be generalized to other disease states and immunological phenotypes. A later genetic analysis associated a missense DCLRE1C variant with V-gene and J-gene trimming of TCR beta chains, and an independent cohort replicated the association. According to a later analysis, parvovirus B19, influenza, CMV and Epstein-Barr virus appeared linked to several top co-occurrence clusters. A later analysis found that most CMV-associated TCR beta chains appeared HLA-restricted, with HLA associations seemingly driven largely by CMV exposure. The classifier was reported to diagnose cytomegalovirus status with high specificity and sensitivity in both the original and validation cohorts. When HLA alleles, especially DR and DQ, strongly co-occurred, TCR associations were difficult to assign to individual alleles. Because HLA typing was missing for some donors at each locus, association tests included only the typed subset. The presence/absence analyses assumed that sequencing depth was roughly uniform across donors, and that assumption may not be true. Three of the identified cytomegalovirus-associated TCR beta chains were confirmed in vitro to be specific for cytomegalovirus antigens. Compared with the roughly 600-donor mean, donors in an Asian-associated ancestry cluster had fewer N-insertions in productive TCRs, according to a later genetic analysis. While some public TCRs were present in many individuals, most TCR sequences turned up only very rarely across donors. The study gave a list of more than 150 TCR beta chains associated with cytomegalovirus. In a later analysis, the rate of TCR association differed among HLA loci, with DRB1 alleles having the most associated TCRs and HLA-C alleles having the fewest.

The cohort comprised some 700 healthy bone marrow donors. At the time of sampling, all cohort members were nominally healthy, though unrecorded immune exposures were likely present. The donor tested CMV seropositive, placing the donor among the roughly 300 seropositive members of the cohort. Each donor provided a peripheral blood sample, and peripheral blood mononuclear cells were used for TCR beta sequencing. The Qiagen DNeasy Blood Extraction Kit was used to extract genomic DNA from the blood cell samples. V lost 3 bases and J lost 8 bases, and the count of bases not matched to a germline gene is 8. The CDR3 goes from the cysteine to the phenylalanine over 14 residues. Here the CDR3 DNA is all that survives: 42 bases in frame from base 1. Taken from the germline V gene, the CDR1 and CDR2 loops are MDHEN and SYDVKM. The library came from the immunoSEQ multiplex PCR assay. For the multiplex PCR, a mixture combining 60 forward primers for TCR Vbeta segments and 13 reverse primers for TCR Jbeta segments was used. The CDR3 region of rearranged TCR beta genes was amplified from genomic DNA with a multiplex PCR assay. The Illumina HiSeq System was used to sequence the amplified TCR beta libraries as 87-base-pair reads. The study's own analysis went as follows. A later analysis counted approximately 84 million unique TCR beta chains across the 700 or so repertoires, and roughly 9.9 million of these chains were shared by at least two donors. Raw reads were error-corrected and collapsed into unique sequences by a nearest-neighbor algorithm in which closely related sequences were merged to remove PCR and sequencing errors. V, D and J gene segments were assigned by aligning CDR3 sequences to IMGT reference sequences. For a sequence to be retained, at least a six-nucleotide match to both a V gene segment and a J gene segment was required. A rearrangement was called productive if the CDR3 had no stop codons and remained in frame with V and J, and every other rearrangement was called non-productive. Following IMGT convention, CDR3 was defined as the stretch from the second conserved V-encoded cysteine to the conserved J-encoded phenylalanine. The earlier analysis of around 640 of the donors excluded sequences that lacked an unambiguous match to a single V gene segment. In an earlier analysis of roughly 500 of the donors, V segments were called functional above 56.7% productive rearrangements and were called segregating when the between-donor standard deviation exceeded 5%. To diagnose cytomegalovirus status from the catalog of TCR beta chain sequences, a statistical classification framework was built. In a later analysis, V and J genes were assigned by comparing TCR nucleotide sequences against IMGT/GENE-DB human TR gene sequences. A later analysis assigned CDR3 sequences and most-parsimonious VDJ recombination scenarios with the TCRdist pipeline. In a later analysis, each TCR beta chain was defined by its CDR3 amino acid sequence together with its V-gene family, and reads without a unique V-gene family were excluded. A later analysis removed nearly 600 highly shared, low-generation-probability nucleotide sequences to deal with suspected cross-contamination and a sequencing artifact. For each public chain, a later analysis derived a clonal expansion index from normalized ranks of inferred template counts within each repertoire. A later analysis computed generation probabilities with a VDJ recombination model fitted to out-of-frame rearrangements, and checked the results against IGoR. In a later analysis, hypergeometric tests were used to score TCR-TCR, TCR-HLA and TCR-CMV co-occurrence, with a repertoire-size bias correction applied to TCR pairs. A later analysis estimated false discovery rates by permuting HLA or CMV assignments 20 times. A later analysis grouped co-occurring TCRs with DBSCAN, adding TCRdist sequence similarity when clustering within HLA-allele-positive subsets. Repertoires with fewer than 30,000 or more than 120,000 public chains were left out of co-occurrence clustering, as were roughly five repertoires with anomalous nucleotide sharing. TCRdb took this table from immuneACCESS and kept in-frame rearrangements with V and J called. Such tables lack part of the clones; where checked against another copy, unresolved V genes explain under half of the gap, and the rest is unexplained. V and J calls and clone size are as listed in that table; D and trimming were resolved from the DNA. In all, the sample holds approximately 210,000 clones, and more than 60% of those were seen once. The biggest ten clones account for roughly 2% of the sample.

With respect to this clone: Its antigen specificity is not known. No per-base quality is available; no much larger clone lies one base away.

The sequenced sample consisted of PBMCs. The chain was built from TRBV28 and TRBJ1-2, with TRBD1 identical over 8 junction bases. This sequence was found in a woman under 40 in good health and CMV-seropositive. For the CDR3, the sequence is CASSFRQGAQGYTF. The nucleotide sequence is TGTGCCAGCAGTTTTCGGCAGGGGGCGCAGGGCTACACCTTC.